The 8 T cell receptor beta chains reported below all come from one sample, sequenced in a study of T cell responses to AZD1222 COVID-19 vaccine. The method was immunoSEQ multiplex PCR; TCRdb's version includes in-frame clones alone and lacks a portion of them. Of about 180,000 clones in the sample, more than 90% were seen once. The sequenced sample was peripheral blood, obtained on day 0 of AZD1222 vaccination. The receptor source for this set is an adult in good health.

The V and J genes are TRBV18 and TRBJ1-2; 9 positions agree with TRBD1. J lost 4 bases, V lost 3 bases, and 9 bases had no gene match. The CDR3 consists of 16 residues. Germline V CDR1 and CDR2: KGHSH, LQKENI. This chain's CDR3 is CASSPKTGGMSYGYTF. The CDR3 coding sequence is TGTGCCAGCTCACCGAAGACAGGGGGTATGAGCTATGGCTACACCTTC.

V and J are TRBV10-3 and TRBJ1-1, with D maybe TRBD1 (6 bases). V lost 3 bases to trimming and J lost 2 bases, with 10 bases between them. Per the germline V gene, CDR1 is ENHRY and CDR2 is SYGVKD. CDR3 length: 14 amino acids. The CDR3: CAISEGTLNTEAFF. The CDR3 DNA follows: TGTGCCATCAGTGAAGGGACACTAAACACTGAAGCTTTCTTT.

The rearrangement uses TRBV7-9 and TRBJ1-1; D remains unclear. CDR1 and CDR2 from the germline V gene are SEHNR and FQNEAQ (reference sequence). The CDR3 is 14 amino acids. Trimming removed 1 base at V and 2 bases at J, with 8 bases between. As DNA, the CDR3 is TGTGCCAGCAGCTTAGTGGCCGGAAACACTGAAGCTTTCTTT. It encodes CASSLVAGNTEAFF. Combining the CDR3 with reference TRBV7-9 and TRBJ1-1 gives the whole variable domain DTGVSQNPRHKITKRGQNVTFRCDPISEHNRLYWYRQTLGQGPEFLTYFQNEAQLEKSRLLSDRFSAERPKGSFSTLEIQRTEQGDSAMYLCASSLVAGNTEAFFGQGTRLTVV.

The rearrangement joins TRBV5-5 to TRBJ2-2; TRBD1 agrees at 7 bases. The CDR3 totals 14 residues. Germline V lookup: CDR1 SGHKS, CDR2 YYEKEE (reference sequence). V trimming: 6 bases; J trimming: 6 bases; junction bases outside the gene matches: 8. CDR3 nucleotide sequence: TGTGCCAGCACCATAGACAGGGTAGCCGGGGAGCTGTTTTTT. Protein: CASTIDRVAGELFF.

V and J are TRBV20-1 and TRBJ1-4; D not resolved. The CDR3 has 11 residues. Trimming cost V 6 bases and J 2 bases, with 4 bases left between them. Germline CDR1 DFQATT, CDR2 SNEGSKA (reference sequence). CDR3 amino acids: CSANTNEKLFF. The CDR3, as DNA: TGCAGTGCAAACACTAATGAAAAACTGTTTTTT.

The chain recombines TRBV5-4 with TRBJ2-7; 12 bases agree with TRBD1. CDR1 SGHNT and CDR2 YYREEE come from the germline V gene (reference sequence). V lost 3 bases and J lost 4; bases outside the gene matches: 5. This CDR3 has 15 amino acids. In nucleotides, the CDR3 is TGTGCCAGCAGCTCGCCGGGACAGGGGGCTTACGAGCAGTACTTC. Translation: CASSSPGQGAYEQYF. Filled out from reference TRBV5-4 and TRBJ2-7, the complete variable domain reads ETGVTQSPTHLIKTRGQQVTLRCSSQSGHNTVSWYQQALGQGPQFIFQYYREEENGRGNFPPRFSGLQFPNYSSELNVNALELDDSALYLCASSSPGQGAYEQYFGPGTRLTVT.

The J gene is TRBJ1-6, the V gene TRBV7-9; no clear D. Germline values: CDR1 SEHNR, CDR2 FQNEAQ (reference sequence). V was trimmed by 2 bases and J by 7 bases, leaving 12 bases between them. The CDR3 is made up of 15 amino acids. For the CDR3, the DNA is TGTGCCAGCAGCTTAATATTTGGCGAGAATTCACCCCTCCACTTT. Protein product: CASSLIFGENSPLHF.

CDR3: CASSLVPPGAEAFF. CDR3 nucleotides: TGCGCCAGCAGCTTGGTCCCTCCGGGCGCTGAAGCTTTCTTT. V and J are TRBV5-1 and TRBJ1-1; D uncertain. Trimming took off 0 bases at V and 6 bases at J, with 12 bases between the two ends. This CDR3 is 14 amino acids long. Looked up from germline, CDR1 is SGHRS and CDR2 is YFSETQ.